The 15 T cell receptor beta chains below all came from one sample that was sequenced in a study of cytomegalovirus exposure and HLA in healthy donors. Researchers ran the PCR with 60 Vbeta and 13 Jbeta primers. Here immunoSEQ multiplex PCR was the method, and the copy in TCRdb shows in-frame clones only, minus some. The sample shows 140,000 or so clones, roughly 65% of them seen only once. The material sequenced was PBMCs. The source of these receptors is a woman in her 30s in good health and CMV-seronegative.

Note on this clone: At one end the junction does not follow the germline gene, possibly because of a read error. The gene calls are TRBV7-9 and TRBJ2-7, with 14 bases fitting TRBD2. Per germline, CDR1 SEHNR and CDR2 FQNEAQ (reference sequence). This CDR3 comprises 18 residues. CDR3 residues: CSSSFPTSGRAKGEEQYF. For the CDR3, the DNA is TGTTCCAGCAGCTTCCCGACTAGCGGGAGGGCCAAGGGGGAGGAGCAGTACTTC.

This chain links TRBV5-8 with TRBJ1-2; no clear D. Germline CDR1 is SGHTS and CDR2 is YDEGEE. The V end was cut by 1 base, the J end by 4 bases, with 11 bases between. This CDR3 has 14 amino acids. CDR3 in DNA: TGTGCCAGCAGCTTGACCGGTCGGGGCTATGGCTACACCTTC. It translates to CASSLTGRGYGYTF.

The rearrangement uses TRBV28 and TRBJ1-3, with D maybe TRBD1 (6 bases). The germline gives CDR1 MDHEN, CDR2 SYDVKM. V was pared by 4 bases and J by 4 bases, with 11 bases between. The CDR3 has 14 amino acids. The CDR3 DNA reads TGTGCCAGCAGTTCAGGACAGAGAGGAAACACCATATATTTT. Amino acid sequence: CASSSGQRGNTIYF.

The CDR3 sequence is CASTTSGGGTDTQYF. The CDR3 coding sequence is TGTGCCAGCACCACTAGCGGGGGGGGCACAGATACGCAGTATTTT. J is TRBJ2-3 and V is TRBV9; 13 bases are shared with TRBD2. V was pared by 6 bases and J by 1 base, with 2 bases of the junction left unmatched. The CDR3 extends over 15 amino acids. Per germline, CDR1 SGDLS and CDR2 YYNGEE.

This sequence joins TRBV13 and TRBJ1-1; 7 nucleotides agree with TRBD1. The V segment lost 4 bases and the J segment 3 bases; nucleotides outside the gene matches: 14. Germline V gene lookup returns CDR1 PRHDT and CDR2 FYEKMQ (reference sequence). The CDR3 extends over 17 amino acids. In DNA, the CDR3 is TGTGCCAGCAGCTCCCGCATTCTACAGGGGTCCTACACTGAAGCTTTCTTT. Translated, it gives CASSSRILQGSYTEAFF.

This clone was seen more than once but under ten times. V gene TRBV6-1 combines with J gene TRBJ1-4, with D maybe TRBD1 (6 bases). V lost 3 bases to trimming and J lost 7 bases, with 12 bases between them. Germline loops: CDR1 MNHNS, CDR2 SASEGT. This CDR3 has 14 amino acids. CDR3 nucleotide sequence: TGTGCCAGCAGTGATTGGGGGCTCGGTGAAAAACTGTTTTTT. Translation: CASSDWGLGEKLFF.

Of note for this clone: The same CDR3 can be traced to other DNA sequences in this sample. This chain connects TRBV5-1 to TRBJ2-3; a weak D match, TRBD1 (6 bases). The V end was cut by 2 bases, the J end by 6 bases, with 10 bases between. CDR3 size: 13 residues. Germline V lookup: CDR1 SGHRS, CDR2 YFSETQ. This CDR3 reads CASSFRDTDTQYF. The CDR3 nucleotides are TGCGCCAGCAGCTTCCGGGACACGGATACGCAGTATTTT.

This clone turned up a few times. The V and J genes are TRBV2 and TRBJ2-5; D perhaps matches TRBD2 (5 bases). CDR1 and CDR2 from the germline V gene are SNHLY and FYNNEI. This CDR3 is 13 amino acids long. Trimming removed 10 bases at V and 9 bases at J, with 21 bases between. The DNA of the CDR3 is TGTGCCACAGATCAGCGCCAGATCGGGGCCCAGTACTTC. The encoded protein is CATDQRQIGAQYF.

This clone has only a few counts. The gene calls are TRBV6-1 and TRBJ2-6; TRBD2 might be the D (5 bases). The CDR3 is 15 amino acids. Germline V gives CDR1 MNHNS, CDR2 SASEGT. V lost 6 bases, J lost 2 bases, and 11 bases lay in between. This CDR3 is CASRPEGAGANVLTF. Here the CDR3 DNA reads TGTGCCAGCAGGCCTGAGGGTGCTGGGGCCAACGTCCTGACTTTC.

This clone was counted between two and nine times. In the same sample, other DNA sequences code for this CDR3. The rearrangement uses TRBV2 and TRBJ2-7; no clear D. The CDR3 extends over 14 amino acids. Trimming cost V 6 bases and J 4 bases, with 16 bases left between them. Germline CDR1 SNHLY, CDR2 FYNNEI. CDR3 in amino acids: CASSLYRVAYEQYV. CDR3 sequence (DNA): TGTGCCAGCAGCCTTTATCGGGTAGCATACGAGCAGTACGTC.

This clone has just a few counts. The rearrangement links TRBV2 to TRBJ1-3, with D unclear. Germline-derived CDR1 and CDR2 are SNHLY and FYNNEI. CDR3 length: 14 residues. V lost 4 bases to trimming and J lost 2 bases, with 9 bases between them. DNA for the CDR3: TGTGCCAGCAGTGTACAGCTTACTGGAAACACCATATATTTT. This gives the protein CASSVQLTGNTIYF.

The chain recombines TRBV6-6 with TRBJ2-5; TRBD1 might be the D (6 bases). The V end lost 0 bases, the J end lost 5 bases, and 16 bases lay between the germline ends. The CDR3 loop spans 16 amino acids. Germline V gives CDR1 MNHNY, CDR2 SVGAGI (reference sequence). The DNA for the CDR3 is TGTGCCAGCAGTTACTCGAGGGCAGGGGTGCGGGAGACCCAGTACTTC. This sequence encodes CASSYSRAGVRETQYF.

The chain combines TRBV14 with TRBJ2-3; maybe TRBD2 (5 bases). Germline values: CDR1 SGHDN, CDR2 FVKESK. The V end was cut by 1 base, the J end by 0 bases, with 11 bases between. The CDR3 contains 16 residues. CDR3 sequence (DNA): TGTGCCAGCAGCCAAGGAGGGCGGATGAGCACAGATACGCAGTATTTT. It translates to CASSQGGRMSTDTQYF.

The chain combines TRBV19 with TRBJ2-5, with no clear D. CDR1 and CDR2 (germline): LNHDA, SQIVND (reference sequence). Trimming pared 6 bases from V and 3 bases from J, leaving 11 bases between. This CDR3 is built from 13 residues. CDR3 bases: TGTGCCAGTAGCACCGACCTAGAAGAGACCCAGTACTTC. Encoded protein: CASSTDLEETQYF.

This clone showed up just a few times. This chain joins TRBV5-1 and TRBJ2-3; 13 nucleotides line up with TRBD2. CDR1 is SGHRS and CDR2 is YFSETQ in the germline V gene. The length of the CDR3 is 16 residues. J was trimmed by 4 bases and V by 3 bases; bases with no gene match: 5. The CDR3, as DNA: TGCGCCAGCAGCTATGGACTAGCGGGAGCTTCAGATACGCAGTATTTT. This gives the protein CASSYGLAGASDTQYF.